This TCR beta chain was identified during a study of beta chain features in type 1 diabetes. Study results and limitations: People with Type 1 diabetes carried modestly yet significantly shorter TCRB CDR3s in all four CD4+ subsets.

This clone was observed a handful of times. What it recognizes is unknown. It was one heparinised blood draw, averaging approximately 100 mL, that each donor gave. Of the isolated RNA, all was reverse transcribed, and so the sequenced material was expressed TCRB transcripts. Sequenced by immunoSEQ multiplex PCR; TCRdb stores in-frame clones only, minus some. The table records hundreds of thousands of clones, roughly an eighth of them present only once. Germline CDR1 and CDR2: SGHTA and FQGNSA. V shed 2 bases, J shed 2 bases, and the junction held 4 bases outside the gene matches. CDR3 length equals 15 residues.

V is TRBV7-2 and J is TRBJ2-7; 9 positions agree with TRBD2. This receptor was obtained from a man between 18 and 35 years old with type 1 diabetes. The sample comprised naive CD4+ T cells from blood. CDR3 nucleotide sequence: TGTGCCAGCAGCTTAAGAGCGGGGGGAACCTACGAGCAGTACTTC. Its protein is CASSLRAGGTYEQYF. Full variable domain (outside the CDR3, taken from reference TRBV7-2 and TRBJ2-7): GAGVSQSPSNKVTEKGKDVELRCDPISGHTALYWYRQSLGQGLEFLIYFQGNSAPDKSGLPSDRFSAERTGGSVSTLTIQRTQQEDSAVYLCASSLRAGGTYEQYFGPGTRLTVT.